One TCR beta chain is described in this entry. Its specific antigen is unknown. No much larger clone is present one base from it, and per-base qualities are unavailable. The entire amount of isolated RNA was reverse transcribed using the High Capacity cDNA Reverse Transcription Kit, so the sequenced TCRB transcripts were expressed ones. Deep immunoSEQ sequencing was applied to naive, central memory and regulatory T cell samples, giving an average of about 3.57 million total reads per sample. Sorted cells were lysed in RLT buffer, and RNA was extracted using DNase-treated RNeasy Micro or Mini kits according to cell number. Each cell subset was processed separately to prevent cross-contamination, with patient and healthy donor samples processed together. Using the immunoSEQ multiplex PCR, TCRB sequences were amplified from cDNA into 87-bp fragments spanning the CDR3 region. Amplicons were sequenced on the Illumina HiSeq platform. Per the original workflow: PCR bias was corrected computationally using synthetic template baselines, and reads within Hamming distance 2 were collapsed, with unmergeable singletons discarded. By aligning reads against IMGT, V, D and J genes, CDR3 length, and insertions or deletions at six rearrangement sites were assigned. Clonotype counts were normalized to sorted cell number within each subset before computing true diversity and Gini coefficients with the tcR R package. The overlap coefficient, calculated on TCRB nucleotide sequences, was used to quantify repertoire sharing. As a proxy for the pre-selection repertoire, out-of-frame TCRB sequences from naive cells were analyzed. TCRdb mirrors the immuneACCESS table, restricted to in-frame sequences. Some clones are absent from its copies; in checked studies, under half trace to an unresolved V gene, and the reason for the others is unknown. D and trimming come from the DNA, and the V and J calls and clone size come from that table. This sample holds about 250,000 clones; 12% to 15% were observed only once. Of the sample, approximately 0.024% is held by the ten largest clones.

A single peripheral blood draw of 95 to 150 mL on average was collected from each donor into heparinised tubes. A BD FACSAria II was used to sort naive, central memory, regulatory and stem cell-like memory CD4+ T cells with a panel that included CD45RO, CCR7, CD25, CD127, CD95 and CD27. Every sorted population had a purity above 95%. PBMCs were isolated immediately by Lymphoprep density gradient centrifugation and stained directly without culture. Samples were stained and sorted in pairs, with one healthy donor and one patient per experiment, so that batch effects were minimized. The source of the sample is a study of beta chain features in type 1 diabetes (dated 2018 in TCRdb). About the investigation overall: Mean age, gender distribution, total cell number and subset yield were not different between patients and healthy donors. Regulatory and stem cell-like memory subsets were obtained from only 8 patients and roughly 8 healthy donors, while naive and central memory subsets were obtained from all 28 donors. The study compared the TCRB repertoires of sorted circulating CD4+ T cell subsets in recently diagnosed type 1 diabetes patients with those in matched healthy donors. A total of some 110 million sorted cells were examined across all samples, and the number of cells per subset was strongly correlated with RNA yield. General study outcomes and caveats: Because the HLA sub-analyses included only small numbers of individuals, any influence of HLA type on TCRB rearrangement was left unresolved. In all four CD4+ subsets, TCRB CDR3 length was moderately but significantly shorter in type 1 diabetes patients. Because cDNA was sequenced instead of genomic DNA, activated cells with high expression could be over-represented, although the groups did not differ in activation or CD3 levels. PCR might favor shorter templates, but patient and control samples were amplified and corrected together, so any skew would affect both groups equally. Naive, central memory and regulatory TCRB repertoires appeared to be more alike among patients than among healthy donors. Patients with type 1 diabetes made fewer insertions and deleted more nucleotides at VDJ recombination sites, implying thymic rearrangement abnormalities.

CDR1 and CDR2, looked up from the germline V gene (reference sequence), are SEHNR and FQNEAQ. The CDR3 measures 15 amino acids from cysteine to phenylalanine. Kept here is only the CDR3 DNA, which spans 45 bases and is read in frame from base 1. V is cut by 4 bases and J by 12 bases, and the space between the germline ends is 25 bases. This sequence originates from a woman between 40 and 55 years old in good health. The sequence joins TRBV7-9 to TRBJ2-7; the D gene remains uncertain. Sequenced input: naive CD4+ T cells from blood. The cell subset or site label corresponds to: true naive CD4+ T cells. This receptor carries the CDR3 CASSSDLLLTGRPYF. Here is the DNA: TGTGCCAGCAGCTCCGACCTCCTTTTGACGGGTCGGCCGTACTTC.